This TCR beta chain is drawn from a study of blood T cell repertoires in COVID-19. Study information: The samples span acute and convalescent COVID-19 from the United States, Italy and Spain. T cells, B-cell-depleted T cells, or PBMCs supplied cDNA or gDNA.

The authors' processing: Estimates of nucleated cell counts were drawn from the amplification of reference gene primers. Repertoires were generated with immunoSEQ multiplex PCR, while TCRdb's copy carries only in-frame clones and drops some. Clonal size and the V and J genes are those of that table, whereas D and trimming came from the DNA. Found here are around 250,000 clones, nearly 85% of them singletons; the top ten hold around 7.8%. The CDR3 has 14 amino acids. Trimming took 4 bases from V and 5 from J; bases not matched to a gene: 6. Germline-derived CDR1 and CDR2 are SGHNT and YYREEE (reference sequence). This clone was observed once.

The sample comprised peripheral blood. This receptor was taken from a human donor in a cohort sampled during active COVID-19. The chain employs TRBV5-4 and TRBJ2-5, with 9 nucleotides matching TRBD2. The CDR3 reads CASSQGLALETQYF. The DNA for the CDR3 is TGTGCCAGCAGCCAAGGACTAGCGTTGGAGACCCAGTACTTC. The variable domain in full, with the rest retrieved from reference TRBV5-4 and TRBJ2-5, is ETGVTQSPTHLIKTRGQQVTLRCSSQSGHNTVSWYQQALGQGPQFIFQYYREEENGRGNFPPRFSGLQFPNYSSELNVNALELDDSALYLCASSQGLALETQYFGPGTRLLVL.